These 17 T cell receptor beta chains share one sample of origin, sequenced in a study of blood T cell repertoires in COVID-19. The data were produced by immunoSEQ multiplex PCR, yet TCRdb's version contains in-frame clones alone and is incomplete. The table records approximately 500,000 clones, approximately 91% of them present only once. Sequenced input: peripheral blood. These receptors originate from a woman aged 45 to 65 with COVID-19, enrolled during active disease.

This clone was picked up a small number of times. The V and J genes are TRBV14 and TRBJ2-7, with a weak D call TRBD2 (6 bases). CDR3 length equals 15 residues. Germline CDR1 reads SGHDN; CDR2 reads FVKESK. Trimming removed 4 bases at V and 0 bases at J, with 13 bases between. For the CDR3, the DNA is TGTGCCAGCAGCCCGATGGGAGGTCGCTCCTACGAGCAGTACTTC. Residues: CASSPMGGRSYEQYF. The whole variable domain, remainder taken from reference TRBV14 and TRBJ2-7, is EAGVTQFPSHSVIEKGQTVTLRCDPISGHDNLYWYRRVMGKEIKFLLHFVKESKQDESGMPNNRFLAERTGGTYSTLKVQPAELEDSGVYFCASSPMGGRSYEQYFGPGTRLTVT.

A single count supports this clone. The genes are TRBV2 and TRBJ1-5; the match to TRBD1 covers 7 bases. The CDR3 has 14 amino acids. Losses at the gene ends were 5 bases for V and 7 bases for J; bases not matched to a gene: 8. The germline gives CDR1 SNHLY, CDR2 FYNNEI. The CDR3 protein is CASSPDRVGQPQHF. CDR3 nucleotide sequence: TGTGCCAGCAGTCCCGACAGGGTTGGACAGCCCCAGCATTTT.

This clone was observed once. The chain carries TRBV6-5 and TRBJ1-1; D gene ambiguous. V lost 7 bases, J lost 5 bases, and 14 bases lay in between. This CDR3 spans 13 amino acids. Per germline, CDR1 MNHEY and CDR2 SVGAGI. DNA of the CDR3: TGTGCCAGCACCCGGCAGGAAGATACTGAAGCTTTCTTT. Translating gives CASTRQEDTEAFF.

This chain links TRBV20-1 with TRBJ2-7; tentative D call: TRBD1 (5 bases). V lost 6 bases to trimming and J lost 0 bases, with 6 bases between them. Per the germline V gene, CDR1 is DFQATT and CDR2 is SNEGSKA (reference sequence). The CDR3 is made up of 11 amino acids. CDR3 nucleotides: TGCAGTGCGGACACCTCCTACGAGCAGTACTTC. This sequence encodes CSADTSYEQYF.

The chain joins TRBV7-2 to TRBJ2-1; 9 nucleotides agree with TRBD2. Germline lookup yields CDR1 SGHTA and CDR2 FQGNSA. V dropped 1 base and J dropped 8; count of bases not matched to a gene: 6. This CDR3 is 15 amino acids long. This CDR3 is CASSLDGLATDEQFF. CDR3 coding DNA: TGTGCCAGCAGCTTAGATGGACTAGCGACTGATGAGCAGTTCTTC.

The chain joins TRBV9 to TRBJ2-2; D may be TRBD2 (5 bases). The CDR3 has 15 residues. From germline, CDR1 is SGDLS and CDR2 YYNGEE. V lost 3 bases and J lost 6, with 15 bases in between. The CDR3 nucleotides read TGTGCCAGCAGCGCACCTGGGAGCCCCGCCGGGGAGCTGTTTTTT. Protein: CASSAPGSPAGELFF.

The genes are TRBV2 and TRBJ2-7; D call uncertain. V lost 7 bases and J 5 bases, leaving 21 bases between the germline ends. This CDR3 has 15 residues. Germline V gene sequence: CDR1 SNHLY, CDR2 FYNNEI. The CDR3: CASNGMWSSLNEQYF. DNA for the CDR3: TGTGCCAGCAATGGAATGTGGTCTAGTCTCAACGAGCAGTACTTC.

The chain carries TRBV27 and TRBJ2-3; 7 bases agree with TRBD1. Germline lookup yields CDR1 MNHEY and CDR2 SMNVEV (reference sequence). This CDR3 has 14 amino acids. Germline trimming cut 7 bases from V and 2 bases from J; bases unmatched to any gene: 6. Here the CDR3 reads CASTSGTATDTQYF. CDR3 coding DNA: TGTGCCAGCACCTCCGGGACAGCCACAGATACGCAGTATTTT.

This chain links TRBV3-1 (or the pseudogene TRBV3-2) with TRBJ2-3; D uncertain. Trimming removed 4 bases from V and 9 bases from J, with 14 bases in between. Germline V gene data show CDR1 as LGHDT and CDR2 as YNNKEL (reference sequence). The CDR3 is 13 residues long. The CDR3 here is CASSPTVGGTQYF. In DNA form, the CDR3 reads TGTGCCAGCAGCCCGACCGTAGGCGGCACGCAGTATTTT.

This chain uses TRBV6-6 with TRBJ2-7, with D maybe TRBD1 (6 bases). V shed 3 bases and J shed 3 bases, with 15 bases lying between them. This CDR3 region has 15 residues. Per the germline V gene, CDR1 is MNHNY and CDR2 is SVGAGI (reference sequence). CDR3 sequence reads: CASSYSTGPSYEQYF. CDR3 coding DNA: TGTGCCAGCAGTTATTCGACAGGTCCCAGCTACGAGCAGTACTTC.

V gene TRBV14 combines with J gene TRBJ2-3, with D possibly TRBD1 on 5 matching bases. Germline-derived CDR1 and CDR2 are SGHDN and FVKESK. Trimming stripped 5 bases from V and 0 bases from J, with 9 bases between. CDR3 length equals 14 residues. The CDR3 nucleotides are TGTGCCAGCAGCTGGGGCAGCAGCACAGATACGCAGTATTTT. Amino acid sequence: CASSWGSSTDTQYF.

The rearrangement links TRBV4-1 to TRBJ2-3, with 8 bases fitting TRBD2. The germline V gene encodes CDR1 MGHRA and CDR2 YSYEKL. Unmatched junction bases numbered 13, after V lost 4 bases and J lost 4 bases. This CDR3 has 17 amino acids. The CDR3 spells CASSPRNVAGPPDTQYF. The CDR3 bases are TGCGCCAGCAGCCCGAGGAACGTAGCGGGGCCCCCAGATACGCAGTATTTT.

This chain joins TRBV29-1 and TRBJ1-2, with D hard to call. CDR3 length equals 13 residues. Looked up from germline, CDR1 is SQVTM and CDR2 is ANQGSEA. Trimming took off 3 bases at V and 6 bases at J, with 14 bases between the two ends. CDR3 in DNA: TGCAGCGTTGAGGCTACGAGGCCGCATGGCTACACCTTC. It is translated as CSVEATRPHGYTF. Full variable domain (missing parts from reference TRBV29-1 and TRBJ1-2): SAVISQKPSRDICQRGTSLTIQCQVDSQVTMMFWYRQQPGQSLTLIATANQGSEATYESGFVIDKFPISRPNLTFSTLTVSNMSPEDSSIYLCSVEATRPHGYTFGSGTRLTVV.

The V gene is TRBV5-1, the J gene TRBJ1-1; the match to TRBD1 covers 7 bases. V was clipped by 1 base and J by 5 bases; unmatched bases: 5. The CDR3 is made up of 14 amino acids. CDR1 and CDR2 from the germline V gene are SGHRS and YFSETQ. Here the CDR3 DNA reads TGCGCCAGCAGCTTGCGGGCAGGGGGAACTGAAGCTTTCTTT. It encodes CASSLRAGGTEAFF.

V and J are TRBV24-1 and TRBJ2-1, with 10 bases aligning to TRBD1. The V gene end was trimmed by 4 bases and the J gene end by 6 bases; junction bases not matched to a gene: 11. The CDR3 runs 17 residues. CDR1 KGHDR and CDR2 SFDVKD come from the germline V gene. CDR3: CATSDLWGGDRGNEQFF. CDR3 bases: TGTGCCACCAGTGACCTTTGGGGAGGGGACAGGGGCAATGAGCAGTTCTTC.

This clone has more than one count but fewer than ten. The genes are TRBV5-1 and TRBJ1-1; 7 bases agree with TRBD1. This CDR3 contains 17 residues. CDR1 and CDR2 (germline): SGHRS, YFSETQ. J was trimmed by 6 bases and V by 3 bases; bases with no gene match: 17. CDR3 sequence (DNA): TGCGCCAGCAGCTCCCGACAGGGTCCAGTCAAAGGCGCTGAAGCTTTCTTT. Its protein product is CASSSRQGPVKGAEAFF.

CDR3 nucleotides: TGTGCCAGCAGCCCGGGACTTTCCACCGGGGAGCTGTTTTTT. Protein: CASSPGLSTGELFF. V gene TRBV3-1 (or the pseudogene TRBV3-2) combines with J gene TRBJ2-2; weak D call: TRBD2 (6 bases). CDR1 LGHDT and CDR2 YNNKEL come from the germline V gene (reference sequence). V gave up 4 bases and J gave up 4 bases, with 10 bases separating them. The CDR3 spans 14 residues.